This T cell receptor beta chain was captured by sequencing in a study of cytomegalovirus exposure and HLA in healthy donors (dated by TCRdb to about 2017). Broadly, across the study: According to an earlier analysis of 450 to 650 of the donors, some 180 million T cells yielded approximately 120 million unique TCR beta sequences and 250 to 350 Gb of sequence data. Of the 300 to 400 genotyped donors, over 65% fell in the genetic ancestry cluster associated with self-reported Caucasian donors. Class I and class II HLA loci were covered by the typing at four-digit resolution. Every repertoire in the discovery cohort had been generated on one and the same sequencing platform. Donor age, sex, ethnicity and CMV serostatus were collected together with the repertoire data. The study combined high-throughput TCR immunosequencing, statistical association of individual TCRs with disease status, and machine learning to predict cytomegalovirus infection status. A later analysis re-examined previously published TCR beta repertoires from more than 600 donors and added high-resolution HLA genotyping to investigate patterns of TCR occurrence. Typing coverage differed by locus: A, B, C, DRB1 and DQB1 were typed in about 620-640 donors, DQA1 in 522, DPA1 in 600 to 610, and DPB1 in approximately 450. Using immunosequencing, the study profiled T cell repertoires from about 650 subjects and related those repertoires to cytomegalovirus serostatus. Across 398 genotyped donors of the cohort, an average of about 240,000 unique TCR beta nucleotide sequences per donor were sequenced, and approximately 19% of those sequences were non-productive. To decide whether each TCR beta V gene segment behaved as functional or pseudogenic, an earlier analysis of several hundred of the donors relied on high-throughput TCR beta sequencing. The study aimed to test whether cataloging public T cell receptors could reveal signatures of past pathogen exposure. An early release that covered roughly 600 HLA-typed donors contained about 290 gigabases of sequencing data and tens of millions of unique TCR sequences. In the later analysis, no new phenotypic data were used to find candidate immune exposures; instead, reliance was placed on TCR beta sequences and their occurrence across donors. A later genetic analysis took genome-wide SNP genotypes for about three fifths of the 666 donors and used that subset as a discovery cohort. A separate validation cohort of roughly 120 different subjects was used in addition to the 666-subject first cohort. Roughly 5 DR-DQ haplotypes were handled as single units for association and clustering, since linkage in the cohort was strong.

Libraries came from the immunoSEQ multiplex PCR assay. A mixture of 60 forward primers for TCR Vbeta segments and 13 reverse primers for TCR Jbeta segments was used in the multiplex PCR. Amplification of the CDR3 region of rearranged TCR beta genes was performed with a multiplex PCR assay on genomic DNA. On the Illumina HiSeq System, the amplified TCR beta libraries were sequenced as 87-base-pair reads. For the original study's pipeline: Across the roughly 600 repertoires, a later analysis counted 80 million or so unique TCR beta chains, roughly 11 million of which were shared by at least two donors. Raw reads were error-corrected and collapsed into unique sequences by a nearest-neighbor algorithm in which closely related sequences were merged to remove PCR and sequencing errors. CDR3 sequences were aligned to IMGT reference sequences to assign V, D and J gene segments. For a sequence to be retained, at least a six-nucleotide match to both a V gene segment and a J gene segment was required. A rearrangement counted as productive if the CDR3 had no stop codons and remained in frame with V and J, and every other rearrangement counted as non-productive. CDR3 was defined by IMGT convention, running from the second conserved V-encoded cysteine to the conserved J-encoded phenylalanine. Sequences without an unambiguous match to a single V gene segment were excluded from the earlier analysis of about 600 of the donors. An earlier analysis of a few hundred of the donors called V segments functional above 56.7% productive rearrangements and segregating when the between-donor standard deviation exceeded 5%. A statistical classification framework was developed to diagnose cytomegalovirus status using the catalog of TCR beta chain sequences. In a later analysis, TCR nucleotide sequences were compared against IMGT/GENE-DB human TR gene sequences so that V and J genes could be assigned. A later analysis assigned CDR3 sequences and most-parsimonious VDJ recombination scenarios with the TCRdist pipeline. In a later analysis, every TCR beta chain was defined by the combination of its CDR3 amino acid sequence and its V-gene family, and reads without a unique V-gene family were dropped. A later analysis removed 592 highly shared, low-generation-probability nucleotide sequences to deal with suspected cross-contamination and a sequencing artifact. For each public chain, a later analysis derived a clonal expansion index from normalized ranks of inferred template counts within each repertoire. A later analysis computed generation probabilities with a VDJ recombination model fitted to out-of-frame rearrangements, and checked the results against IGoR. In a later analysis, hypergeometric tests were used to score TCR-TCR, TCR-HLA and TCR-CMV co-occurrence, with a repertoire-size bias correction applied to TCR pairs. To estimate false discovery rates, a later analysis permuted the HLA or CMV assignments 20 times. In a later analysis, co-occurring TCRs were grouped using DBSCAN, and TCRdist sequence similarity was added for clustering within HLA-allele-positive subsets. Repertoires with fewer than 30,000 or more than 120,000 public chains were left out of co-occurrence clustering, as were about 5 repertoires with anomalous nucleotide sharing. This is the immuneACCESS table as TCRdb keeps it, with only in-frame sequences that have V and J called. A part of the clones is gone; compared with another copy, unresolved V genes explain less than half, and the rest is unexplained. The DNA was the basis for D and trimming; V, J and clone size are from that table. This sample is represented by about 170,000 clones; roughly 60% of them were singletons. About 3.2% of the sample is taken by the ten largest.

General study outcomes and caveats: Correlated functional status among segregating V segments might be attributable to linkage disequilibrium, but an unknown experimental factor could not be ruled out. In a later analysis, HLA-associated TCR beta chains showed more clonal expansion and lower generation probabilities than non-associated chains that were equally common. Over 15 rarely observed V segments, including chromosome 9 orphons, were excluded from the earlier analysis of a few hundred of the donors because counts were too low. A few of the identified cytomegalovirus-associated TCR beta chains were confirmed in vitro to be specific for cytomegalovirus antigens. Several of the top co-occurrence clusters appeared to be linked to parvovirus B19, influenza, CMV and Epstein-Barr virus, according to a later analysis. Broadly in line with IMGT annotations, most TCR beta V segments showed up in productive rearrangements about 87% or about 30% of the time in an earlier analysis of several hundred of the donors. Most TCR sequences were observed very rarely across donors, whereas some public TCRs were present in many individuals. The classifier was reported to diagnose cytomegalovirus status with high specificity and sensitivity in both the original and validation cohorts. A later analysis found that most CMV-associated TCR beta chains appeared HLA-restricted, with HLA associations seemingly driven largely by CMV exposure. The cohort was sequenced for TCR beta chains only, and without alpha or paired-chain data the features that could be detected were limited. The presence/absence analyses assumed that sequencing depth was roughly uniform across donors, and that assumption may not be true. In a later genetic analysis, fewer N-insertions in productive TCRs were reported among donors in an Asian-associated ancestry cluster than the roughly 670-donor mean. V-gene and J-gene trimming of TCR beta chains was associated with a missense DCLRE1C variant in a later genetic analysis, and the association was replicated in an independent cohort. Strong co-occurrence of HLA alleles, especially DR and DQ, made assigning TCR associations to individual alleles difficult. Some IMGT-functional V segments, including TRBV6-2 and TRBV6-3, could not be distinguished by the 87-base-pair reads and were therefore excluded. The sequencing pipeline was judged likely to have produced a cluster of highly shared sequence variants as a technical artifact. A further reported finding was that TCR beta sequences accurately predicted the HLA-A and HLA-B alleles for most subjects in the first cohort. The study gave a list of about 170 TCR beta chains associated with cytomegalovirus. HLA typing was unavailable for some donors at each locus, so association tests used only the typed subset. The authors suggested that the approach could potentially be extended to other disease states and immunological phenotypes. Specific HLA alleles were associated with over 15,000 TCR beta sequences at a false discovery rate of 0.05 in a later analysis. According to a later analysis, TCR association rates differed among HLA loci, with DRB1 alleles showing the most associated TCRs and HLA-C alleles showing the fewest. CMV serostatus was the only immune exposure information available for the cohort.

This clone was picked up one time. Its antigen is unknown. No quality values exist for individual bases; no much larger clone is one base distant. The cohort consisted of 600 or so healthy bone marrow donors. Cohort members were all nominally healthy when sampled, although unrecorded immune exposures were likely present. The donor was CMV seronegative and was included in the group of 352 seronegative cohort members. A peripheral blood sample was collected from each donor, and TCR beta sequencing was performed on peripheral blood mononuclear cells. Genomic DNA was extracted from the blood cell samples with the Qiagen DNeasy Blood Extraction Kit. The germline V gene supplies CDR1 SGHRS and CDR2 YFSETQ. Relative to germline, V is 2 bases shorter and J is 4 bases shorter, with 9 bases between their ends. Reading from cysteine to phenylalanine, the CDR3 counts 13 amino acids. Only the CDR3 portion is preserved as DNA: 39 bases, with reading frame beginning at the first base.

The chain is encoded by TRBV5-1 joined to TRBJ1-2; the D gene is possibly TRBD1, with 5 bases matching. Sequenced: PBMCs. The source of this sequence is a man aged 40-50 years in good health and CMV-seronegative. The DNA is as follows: TGCGCCAGCAGCTTTGACAGCAGCTATGGCTACACCTTC. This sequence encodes CASSFDSSYGYTF. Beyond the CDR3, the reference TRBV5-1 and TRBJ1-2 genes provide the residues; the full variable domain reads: KAGVTQTPRYLIKTRGQQVTLSCSPISGHRSVSWYQQTPGQGLQFLFEYFSETQRNKGNFPGRFSGRQFSNSRSEMNVSTLELGDSALYLCASSFDSSYGYTFGSGTRLTVV.